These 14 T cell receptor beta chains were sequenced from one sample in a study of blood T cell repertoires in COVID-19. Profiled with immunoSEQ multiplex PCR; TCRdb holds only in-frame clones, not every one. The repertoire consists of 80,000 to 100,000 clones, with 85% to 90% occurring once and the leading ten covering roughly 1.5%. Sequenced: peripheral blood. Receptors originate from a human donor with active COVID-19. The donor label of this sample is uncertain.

The CDR3 region has the DNA TGTGCCAGCAGTTTAGCGGGGGCCAATCAGCCCCAGCATTTT. This codes for CASSLAGANQPQHF. The rearrangement uses TRBV28 and TRBJ1-5, with D tentatively TRBD1 (6 bases). CDR3 length: 14 amino acids. Germline lookup yields CDR1 MDHEN and CDR2 SYDVKM. V was clipped by 2 bases and J by 3 bases, with 8 bases between them. The variable domain in full, completed from reference TRBV28 and TRBJ1-5, reads DVKVTQSSRYLVKRTGEKVFLECVQDMDHENMFWYRQDPGLGLRLIYFSYDVKMKEKGDIPEGYSVSREKKERFSLILESASTNQTSMYLCASSLAGANQPQHFGDGTRLSIL.

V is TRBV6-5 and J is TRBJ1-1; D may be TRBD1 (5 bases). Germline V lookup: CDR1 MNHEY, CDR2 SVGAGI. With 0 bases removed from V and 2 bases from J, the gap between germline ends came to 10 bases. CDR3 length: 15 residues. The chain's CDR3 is CASSYSDRPNTEAFF. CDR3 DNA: TGTGCCAGCAGTTACTCAGACAGACCTAACACTGAAGCTTTCTTT.

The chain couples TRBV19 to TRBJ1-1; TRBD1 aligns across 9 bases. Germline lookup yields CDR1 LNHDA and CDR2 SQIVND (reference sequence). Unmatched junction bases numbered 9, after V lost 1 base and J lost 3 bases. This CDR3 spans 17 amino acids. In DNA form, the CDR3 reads TGTGCCAGTAGTATAGTCCCGGGACAGGGTTCACACACTGAAGCTTTCTTT. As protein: CASSIVPGQGSHTEAFF.

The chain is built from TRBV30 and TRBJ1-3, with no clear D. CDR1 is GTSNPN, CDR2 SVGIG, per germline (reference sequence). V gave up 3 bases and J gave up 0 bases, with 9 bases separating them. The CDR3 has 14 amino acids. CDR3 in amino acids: CAWRGGNSGNTIYF. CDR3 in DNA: TGTGCCTGGAGAGGAGGGAACTCTGGAAACACCATATATTTT.

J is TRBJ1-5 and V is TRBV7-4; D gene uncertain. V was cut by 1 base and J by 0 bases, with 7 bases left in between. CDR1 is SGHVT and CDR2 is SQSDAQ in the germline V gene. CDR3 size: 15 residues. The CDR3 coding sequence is TGTGCCAGCAGCTTAGAGTCGGGTAGCAATCAGCCCCAGCATTTT. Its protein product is CASSLESGSNQPQHF.

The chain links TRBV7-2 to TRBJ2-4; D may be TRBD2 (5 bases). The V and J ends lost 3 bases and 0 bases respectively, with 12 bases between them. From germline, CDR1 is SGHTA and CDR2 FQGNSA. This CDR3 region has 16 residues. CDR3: CASSLSGSLAKNIQYF. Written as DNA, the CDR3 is TGTGCCAGCAGCTTGTCGGGGTCACTAGCCAAAAACATTCAGTACTTC.

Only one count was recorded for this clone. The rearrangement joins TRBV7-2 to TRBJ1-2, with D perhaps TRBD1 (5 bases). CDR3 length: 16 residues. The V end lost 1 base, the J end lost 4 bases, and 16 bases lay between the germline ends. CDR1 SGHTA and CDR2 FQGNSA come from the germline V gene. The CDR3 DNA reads TGTGCCAGCAGCTTAGGACCGCAGGGAGGGCCCTATGGCTACACCTTC. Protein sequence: CASSLGPQGGPYGYTF.

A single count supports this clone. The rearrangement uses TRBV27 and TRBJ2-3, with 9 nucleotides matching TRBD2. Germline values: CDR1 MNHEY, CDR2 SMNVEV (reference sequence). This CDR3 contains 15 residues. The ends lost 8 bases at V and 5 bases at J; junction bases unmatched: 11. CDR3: CASQGLAGKIDTQYF. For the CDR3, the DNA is TGTGCCAGCCAGGGGCTAGCGGGGAAGATAGATACGCAGTATTTT.

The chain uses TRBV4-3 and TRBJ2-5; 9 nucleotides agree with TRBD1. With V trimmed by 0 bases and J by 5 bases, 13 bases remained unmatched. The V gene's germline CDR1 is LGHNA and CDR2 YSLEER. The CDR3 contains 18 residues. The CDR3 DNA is TGCGCCAGCAGCCAAGATCGGGGAACAGGGGGCTTATCGGAGACCCAGTACTTC. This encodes CASSQDRGTGGLSETQYF.

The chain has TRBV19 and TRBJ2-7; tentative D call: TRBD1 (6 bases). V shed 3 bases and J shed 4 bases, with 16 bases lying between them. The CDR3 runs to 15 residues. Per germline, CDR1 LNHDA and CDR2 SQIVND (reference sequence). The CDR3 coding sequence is TGTGCCAGTAGTATTCCCGGGACAAGCCGATACGAGCAGTACTTC. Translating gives CASSIPGTSRYEQYF.

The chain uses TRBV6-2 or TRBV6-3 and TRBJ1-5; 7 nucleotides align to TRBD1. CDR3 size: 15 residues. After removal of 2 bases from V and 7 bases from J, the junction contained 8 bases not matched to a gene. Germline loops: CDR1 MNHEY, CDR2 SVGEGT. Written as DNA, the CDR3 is TGTGCCAGCAGTTACGGGACAGACGGCCGGCAGCCCCAGCATTTT. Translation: CASSYGTDGRQPQHF.

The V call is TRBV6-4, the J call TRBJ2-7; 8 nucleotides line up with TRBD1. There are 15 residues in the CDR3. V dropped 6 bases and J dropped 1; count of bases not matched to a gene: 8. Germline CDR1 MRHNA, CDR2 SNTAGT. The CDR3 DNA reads TGTGCCAGCAGGACACCGGGACAGGATTCCTACGAGCAGTACTTC. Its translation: CASRTPGQDSYEQYF.

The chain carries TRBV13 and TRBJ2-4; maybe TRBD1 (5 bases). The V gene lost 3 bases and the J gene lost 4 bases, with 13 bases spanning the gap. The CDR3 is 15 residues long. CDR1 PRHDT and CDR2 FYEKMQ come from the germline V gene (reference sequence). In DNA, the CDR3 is TGTGCCAGCAGCTTGTCCGGGCAGGGAAAAAACATTCAGTACTTC. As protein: CASSLSGQGKNIQYF.

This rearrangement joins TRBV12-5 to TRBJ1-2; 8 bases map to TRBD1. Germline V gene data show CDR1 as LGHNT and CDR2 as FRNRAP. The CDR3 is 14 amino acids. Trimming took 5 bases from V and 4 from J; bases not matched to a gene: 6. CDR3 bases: TGTGCTAGTGGTGCCTCCGGGACAGGCTATGGCTACACCTTC. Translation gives CASGASGTGYGYTF.